This T cell receptor beta chain comes out of a study of CD8+CD57+ T cells in acquired aplastic anemia. Study-level information: The mean DNA yield obtained from sorted CD4+ and CD8+ cells came to about 3.2 ug. Study-wide points: Common to patients and controls were twenty-nine CD8+ CDR3 sequences.

As concerns this clonotype: Its antigen is still unknown.

Trimming removed 6 bases at V and 3 bases at J, with 11 bases between. Germline V gene data show CDR1 as MNHEY and CDR2 as SVGAGI. CDR3 length equals 14 residues. CD8+CD57+ cell expansion, shown by flow cytometry, had occurred in the patients selected for sequencing. The enrolled patients all had severe acquired aplastic anemia. Patients were untreated when blood was sampled. Using genomic DNA as the template, TCR beta VDJ and CDR3 profiling was carried out. TCRdb recomputed calls from the reads with MiXCR, one row per CDR3 protein. The sample records 150,000 to 200,000 distinct CDR3 sequences, about 45% being singletons.

Sequenced input: sorted CD4+, CD8+, or CD8+CD57+ T cells (not recorded which) from PBMCs. V is TRBV6-5 and J is TRBJ1-4, with D perhaps TRBD1 (5 bases). This sequence originates from a human donor with aplastic anemia. The CDR3 nucleotides are TGTGCCAGCAGATTACAGGTTGCTAATGAAAAACTGTTTTTT. Translating gives CASRLQVANEKLFF.